This TCR beta chain originates from a study of regulatory T cells in long-lasting Graves disease. The wider study: In persistent Graves' disease, antithyroid drugs had been taken for over 5 years and TSH receptor antibodies stayed positive. Study findings and constraints: Thyroid tissue was not sampled; only peripheral blood was. Newly diagnosed patients shared around 910 public clonotypes; persistent patients shared some 2,700. Persistent disease was associated with favored TRBV28 usage and with favored use of TRBJ1-2 and TRBJ2-5.

This clonotype was detected a few times. The antigen is undetermined. Arm-PCR with iRepertoire HTBI primers amplified the CDR3 regions for these TCR beta libraries. TCRdb re-called the multiplex PCR reads through MiXCR, storing one row per CDR3 protein. This sample has nearly 350,000 distinct CDR3 sequences; about 19% occur once, and the top ten carry just under 30%. The sample's time point: persistent/refractory GD, antithyroid drugs over 5 years with positive TRAb. Making the TCR library involved RNA that had been extracted from PBMCs. The germline CDR1 and CDR2 sequences are MNHEY and SVGAGI. The CDR3 length is 15 residues. The V end lost 2 bases, the J end lost 0 bases, and 10 bases lay between the germline ends.

The material was peripheral blood mononuclear cells (PBMCs), obtained when the disease was refractory, from a patient treated with antithyroid drugs. The receptor comes from a female donor with Graves disease. The V call is TRBV6-5, the J call TRBJ1-1; D is perhaps TRBD1 (5 bases). This CDR3 reads CASSYGGGMNTEAFF. CDR3 DNA: TGTGCCAGCAGTTACGGGGGGGGTATGAACACTGAAGCTTTCTTT.